These 5 T cell receptor beta chains were all obtained from the same sample, sequenced in a study of blood T cells in healthy people across ages. A second PCR of roughly 7 to 11 cycles used a sample-barcoded 5' primer and a J-beta primer mix. TCRdb analysed the 5' RACE reads with MiXCR anew, one entry per CDR3 protein. The sample shows roughly 1,100,000 distinct CDR3 sequences, around 27% of them seen only once. These data were likewise used in another study, on T cells of mothers and their children.

The material sequenced was blood. The receptor set was obtained from a girl aged 2-15 years in good health.

V gene TRBV12-3 or TRBV12-4 combines with J gene TRBJ2-1, with TRBD2 identical over 12 bases. The junction had 14 bases not matched to a gene; V was cut back by 7 bases and J by 7 bases. The CDR3 contains 17 residues. The CDR3 loop is CASTVTSGSLSANEQFF. The DNA for the CDR3 is TGTGCCAGCACCGTGACTAGCGGGAGTCTTTCTGCTAATGAGCAGTTCTTC.

The chain recombines TRBV29-1 with TRBJ2-1; 10 bases are shared with TRBD1. The length of the CDR3 is 16 residues. Per the germline V gene, CDR1 is SQVTM and CDR2 is ANQGSEA. Trimming cost V 2 bases and J 7 bases; bases outside gene matches: 11. CDR3 sequence (DNA): TGCAGCGTTGAACTATACGTAGGGACAGGGGAGAATGAGCAGTTCTTC. Amino acid sequence: CSVELYVGTGENEQFF.

This clonotype was counted a few times. This chain joins TRBV5-1 and TRBJ2-5; D remains ambiguous. Trimming left V 2 bases short and J 5 bases short, with 16 bases between. The CDR3 contains 15 residues. CDR1 SGHRS and CDR2 YFSETQ come from the germline V gene. CDR3 sequence: CASSFGYSSRETQYF. CDR3 DNA sequence: TGCGCCAGCAGCTTCGGTTACAGCTCAAGGGAGACCCAGTACTTC.

J is TRBJ2-3 and V is TRBV10-3, with 9 nucleotides matching TRBD2. In germline, CDR1 is ENHRY, CDR2 SYGVKD. V shed 3 bases and J 1 base; nucleotides not matched to a gene: 2. The CDR3 totals 15 residues. In DNA form, the CDR3 reads TGTGCCATCAGTGATTCTAGCGGGGGCACAGATACGCAGTATTTT. It is translated as CAISDSSGGTDTQYF.

The J gene is TRBJ2-7, the V gene TRBV27, with 7 bases lining up with TRBD2. Germline CDR1 MNHEY, CDR2 SMNVEV (reference sequence). V lost 6 bases and J lost 3; bases outside the gene matches: 8. This CDR3 has 14 residues. CDR3 sequence (DNA): TGTGCCAGCAGCCCCGGGTGGGGGGGCTACGAGCAGTACTTC. Translation gives CASSPGWGGYEQYF.